These 5 T cell receptor beta chains were sequenced from one sample in a study of cytomegalovirus exposure and HLA in healthy donors. Amplification used 60 Vbeta primers and 13 Jbeta primers. Clones were sequenced by immunoSEQ multiplex PCR, and TCRdb holds only the in-frame ones, with some missing. The sample yields about 130,000 clones, about two thirds seen once. Sequencing used PBMCs. The receptor source for this set is a human donor in good health.

The V and J genes are TRBV15 and TRBJ2-1; TRBD2 matches at 9 bases. Germline CDR1 is LNHNV and CDR2 is YYDKDF (reference sequence). CDR3 size: 19 residues. V shed 0 bases, J shed 2 bases, and the junction held 11 bases outside the gene matches. The CDR3 here is CATSRDPSGATVTYNEQFF. The CDR3 DNA follows: TGTGCCACCAGCAGAGATCCTAGCGGGGCCACAGTAACCTACAATGAGCAGTTCTTC.

V is TRBV7-9 and J is TRBJ1-2; D remains ambiguous. CDR3 length: 15 amino acids. Between the trimmed V and J ends, which lost 7 bases and 4 bases, there was a span of 19 bases. Germline V CDR1 and CDR2: SEHNR, FQNEAQ (reference sequence). The CDR3 here is CASTSTPGVVYGYTF. CDR3 nucleotides: TGTGCCAGCACCTCCACGCCCGGAGTCGTCTATGGCTACACCTTC.

The chain employs TRBV6-6 and TRBJ1-5; 7 nucleotides agree with TRBD1. The germline V gene encodes CDR1 MNHNY and CDR2 SVGAGI (reference sequence). This CDR3 is built from 14 residues. V was clipped by 3 bases and J by 6 bases; unmatched bases: 5. The CDR3 DNA is TGTGCCAGCAGTTATTCGGGACAGCCTCAGCCCCAGCATTTT. This sequence encodes CASSYSGQPQPQHF.

The chain combines TRBV4-3 with TRBJ2-1, with TRBD2 identical over 13 bases. Germline V CDR1 and CDR2: LGHNA, YSLEER. V trimming: 2 bases; J trimming: 6 bases; junction bases outside the gene matches: 1. This CDR3 comprises 15 residues. CDR3 residues: CASSQTSGGANEQFF. The DNA of the CDR3 is TGCGCCAGCAGCCAAACTAGCGGGGGGGCCAATGAGCAGTTCTTC.

This rearrangement joins TRBV6-6 to TRBJ1-3; weak D call: TRBD1 (5 bases). Trimming took 4 bases from V and 2 from J, leaving 12 bases between them. Germline V gene sequence: CDR1 MNHNY, CDR2 SVGAGI (reference sequence). The length of the CDR3 is 15 residues. The chain's CDR3 is CASSFPGGTGNTIYF. CDR3 coding DNA: TGTGCCAGCAGTTTCCCGGGGGGGACTGGAAACACCATATATTTT.